This T cell receptor (beta chain) was found in a study of shared clonotypes between healthy human individuals. Profiled with immunoSEQ multiplex PCR; TCRdb holds only in-frame clones, not every one. The data contain around 1,100,000 clones, approximately 77% of them singletons. From germline, CDR1 is SGHRS and CDR2 YFSETQ. V lost 3 bases and J 2 bases, leaving 15 bases between the germline ends. The CDR3 contains 15 residues. Sequencing was done on a sample of memory CD4+ T cells from PBMCs. Subset: CD45RA-negative fraction. This receptor was identified in a man aged 18 to 30 in good health. Some clones in this sample may be carry-over from other donors' samples. This chain uses TRBV5-1 with TRBJ2-7; TRBD2 might be the D (6 bases). CDR3 in amino acids: CASSSLEGLTYEQYF. The CDR3 DNA sequence: TGCGCCAGCAGCTCCTTGGAGGGCCTTACCTACGAGCAGTACTTC.